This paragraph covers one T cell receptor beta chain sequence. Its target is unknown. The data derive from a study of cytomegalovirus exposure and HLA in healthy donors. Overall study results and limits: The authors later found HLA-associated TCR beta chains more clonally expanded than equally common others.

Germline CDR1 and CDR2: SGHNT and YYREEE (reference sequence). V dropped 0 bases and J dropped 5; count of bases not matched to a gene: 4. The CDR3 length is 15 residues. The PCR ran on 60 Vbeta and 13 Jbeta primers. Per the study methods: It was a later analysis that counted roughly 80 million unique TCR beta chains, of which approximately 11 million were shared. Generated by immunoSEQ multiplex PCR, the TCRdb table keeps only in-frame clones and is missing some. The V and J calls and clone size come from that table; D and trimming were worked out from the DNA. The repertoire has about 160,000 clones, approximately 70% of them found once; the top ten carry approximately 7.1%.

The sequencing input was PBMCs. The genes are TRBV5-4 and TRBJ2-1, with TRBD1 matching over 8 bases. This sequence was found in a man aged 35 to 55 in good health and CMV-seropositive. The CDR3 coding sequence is TGTGCCAGCAGCTTGGTCCCAGGGGGCAACAATGAGCAGTTCTTC. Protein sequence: CASSLVPGGNNEQFF.